Following are 10 T cell receptor beta chains from one sample sequenced in a study of CD8+ T cells in alopecia areata. RNA extraction was followed by reverse transcription into cDNA, which acted as the sequencing template. Assay: immunoSEQ multiplex PCR; the TCRdb copy retains only in-frame clones and omits some. The sample lists about 3,200 clones, none appearing once, the ten largest making up roughly two fifths. The sequencing sample was made of lesional skin. The receptors derive from a C3H/HeJ mouse with alopecia areata. The mice in this strain carry MHC haplotype H2-k.

This clone was recorded a few times. Genes and germline are mouse. Read data end 4 residues before the CDR3 end; the end is taken from the germline J gene. The chain recombines TRBV13-3 with TRBJ2-1; 12 nucleotides line up with TRBD2. The V gene's germline CDR1 is NNHDY and CDR2 SYVADS. The CDR3 consists of 16 residues. With 4 bases clipped from V and 6 bases from J, the junction kept 8 bases outside the gene matches. The DNA read from the CDR3 is TGTGCCAGCAGTCCCTCGACTGGGGGGGCGTTTGCT. Amino acid sequence: CASSPSTGGAFA. The complete CDR3 sequence is CASSPSTGGAFAEQFF.

In this sample, this clone turned up many times. Gene names are mouse gene names. Incomplete CDR3 DNA: TGTGCCAGCAGTTTGCTGGGGCCGTAT. It encodes CASSLLGPY. From start to end, the CDR3 is CASSLLGPYEQYF. This sequence joins TRBV14 and TRBJ2-7; a possible D gene is TRBD2 (6 bases). Read coverage stops 4 residues before the CDR3 terminus; the germline J gene supplies the remainder. The CDR3 has 13 residues. Germline V gene data show CDR1 as SGHDT and CDR2 as FRDEAV. The full variable domain, rest sourced from reference TRBV14 and TRBJ2-7, is EAGVTQSPRYAVLQEGQAVSFWCDPISGHDTLYWYQQPRDQGPQLLVYFRDEAVIDNSQLPSDRFSAVRPKGTNSTLKIQSAKQGDTATYLCASSLLGPYEQYFGPGTRLTVL.

In this sample, this clone turned up many times. Gene names are the mouse ones. CDR3 amino acids: CASGDRGVISNERLFF. CDR3 DNA, as far as it was read: TGTGCCAGCGGAGACAGGGGCGTAATTTCCAACGAA. The rearrangement joins TRBV19 to TRBJ1-4; 8 positions match TRBD1. The read comes to an end 4 residues before the CDR3 does, leaving the germline J gene to fill in the end. The CDR3 spans 16 residues. Germline V gives CDR1 FNHDT, CDR2 SITEND (reference sequence). V gave up 7 bases and J gave up 0 bases; unmatched junction bases: 8.

This clone was seen ten or more times. The genes and germline here are from mouse. Read coverage stops 4 residues before the CDR3 terminus; the germline J gene supplies the remainder. The genes are TRBV13-3 and TRBJ2-5, with 12 bases lining up with TRBD2. The CDR3 length is 16 residues. CDR1 is NNHDY and CDR2 is SYVADS in the germline V gene. The CDR3 reads CASSDARDWGADTQYF. The DNA read from the CDR3 is TGTGCCAGCAGTGATGCCCGGGACTGGGGGGCAGAC.

The sample holds many counts of this clone. Any gene name here is a mouse gene name. The read finishes 4 residues shy of the CDR3 end, and the germline J gene is used to complete it. The chain recombines TRBV29 with TRBJ2-5; D is possibly TRBD1 (5 bases). CDR1 MSHET and CDR2 SYDVDS come from the germline V gene. Between the trimmed V and J ends, which lost 6 bases and 0 bases, there was a span of 10 bases. The CDR3 is 14 residues long. The CDR3 bases that were read are TGTGCTAGCAGCCGCGGACAAAACCAAGAC. It is translated as CASSRGQNQD. The whole CDR3 sequence reads CASSRGQNQDTQYF.

As to this clone: The germline and genes are mouse ones. The observed sequence ends 4 residues before the CDR3 terminus, with the missing tail filled in from the germline J gene. This rearrangement joins TRBV19 to TRBJ2-7, with 12 nucleotides matching TRBD2. Germline V gene data show CDR1 as FNHDT and CDR2 as SITEND (reference sequence). The CDR3 spans 14 residues. CDR3 DNA (partial): TGTGCCAGCAGCCCCGGGACTGGGGGGTAT. Protein sequence: CASSPGTGGY. The full CDR3 sequence reads CASSPGTGGYEQYF.

This clone came up many times. The gene symbols are mouse symbols. The read ends 4 residues shy of where the CDR3 ends; the end is completed using the germline J gene. This chain links TRBV19 with TRBJ2-3, with 10 positions matching TRBD2. The CDR3 consists of 17 residues. The V segment lost 0 bases and the J segment 1 base; nucleotides outside the gene matches: 5. Germline V lookup: CDR1 FNHDT, CDR2 SITEND (reference sequence). The CDR3 spells CASSIASGGAGAETLYF. CDR3 DNA, as far as it was read: TGTGCCAGCAGTATAGCCTCTGGGGGGGCGGGTGCAGAA.

This clone appeared a few times. These gene names are mouse names. The read ends 4 residues shy of where the CDR3 ends; the end is completed using the germline J gene. The chain is built from TRBV19 and TRBJ2-5; 13 bases line up with TRBD2. J gave up 0 bases and V 5 bases, and 6 bases lay outside the gene matches. CDR1 and CDR2 (germline): FNHDT, SITEND (reference sequence). The CDR3 spans 17 residues. CDR3 protein: CASSVRDWGGNQDTQYF. The sequenced part of the CDR3 DNA is TGTGCCAGCAGCGTCCGGGACTGGGGGGGTAACCAAGAC.

The sample holds many counts of this clone. Mouse gene names apply. The missing CDR3 end, 4 residues past where the read stops, is filled in from the germline J gene. The chain links TRBV13-3 to TRBJ2-2; 12 nucleotides match TRBD1. The CDR3 totals 14 residues. Unmatched junction bases numbered 0, after V lost 5 bases and J lost 4 bases. Per the germline V gene, CDR1 is NNHDY and CDR2 is SYVADS. The CDR3 loop reads CASRGQGATGQLYF. CDR3 bases read: TGTGCCAGCAGGGGACAGGGGGCCACCGGG. The whole variable domain, filled in from reference TRBV13-3 and TRBJ2-2, reads EAAVTQSPRSKVAVTGGKVTLSCHQTNNHDYMYWYRQDTGHGLRLIHYSYVADSTEKGDIPDGYKASRPSQENFSLILELASLSQTAVYFCASRGQGATGQLYFGEGSKLTVL.

This clone was seen many times. Gene names are the mouse ones. Coverage ceases 4 residues before the CDR3 finishes, and the germline J gene fills in the end. This sequence joins TRBV16 and TRBJ2-4, with TRBD2 identical over 7 bases. The germline V gene encodes CDR1 SGHSA and CDR2 FRNQAP. The junction had 0 bases not matched to a gene; V was cut back by 0 bases and J by 0 bases. The CDR3 runs to 15 residues. The CDR3 bases that were read are TGTGCAAGCAGCTTAGATGGGGGGAGTCAAAAC. This encodes CASSLDGGSQN. From start to end, the CDR3 is CASSLDGGSQNTLYF. The complete variable domain, with remaining parts taken from reference TRBV16 and TRBJ2-4, reads NAGVIQTPRHKVTGKGQEATLWCEPISGHSAVFWYRQTIVQGLEFLTYFRNQAPIDDSGMPKERFSAQMPNQSHSTLKIQSTQPQDSAVYLCASSLDGGSQNTLYFGAGTRLSVL.